This T cell receptor beta chain was sequenced during a study of OX40 agonist ivuxolimab in advanced cancers. For the study at large: Ivuxolimab is a fully human IgG2 antibody that activates OX40 (CD134). The dose-escalation cohort was roughly 84% male, with a mean age of 60 years, ranging about 20 to 85.

Autoimmune disease history or systemic immunosuppression led to patients being barred. Samples of blood were obtained at baseline, on cycle 4 day 1, and on cycle 7 day 1. Clones were read by immunoSEQ multiplex PCR, and TCRdb kept only the in-frame ones, dropping some. The sample lists roughly 120,000 clones, around 93% seen once, with 0.8% to 1% in the top ten. The sample in question was CD4+ or CD8+ T cells sorted from blood, obtained in a trial of the OX40 agonist ivuxolimab. This receptor was obtained from an adult with an advanced solid tumor such as melanoma, head and neck, liver or kidney cancer.

The CDR3 loop is CAWSVRARGEQYF. CDR3 DNA sequence: TGTGCCTGGAGTGTACGGGCCCGGGGCGAGCAGTACTTC. J is TRBJ2-7 and V is TRBV30, with D possibly TRBD2 on 5 matching bases. Trimming left V 0 bases short and J 6 bases short, with 12 bases between. The CDR3 covers 13 residues. Per the germline V gene, CDR1 is GTSNPN and CDR2 is SVGIG (reference sequence).